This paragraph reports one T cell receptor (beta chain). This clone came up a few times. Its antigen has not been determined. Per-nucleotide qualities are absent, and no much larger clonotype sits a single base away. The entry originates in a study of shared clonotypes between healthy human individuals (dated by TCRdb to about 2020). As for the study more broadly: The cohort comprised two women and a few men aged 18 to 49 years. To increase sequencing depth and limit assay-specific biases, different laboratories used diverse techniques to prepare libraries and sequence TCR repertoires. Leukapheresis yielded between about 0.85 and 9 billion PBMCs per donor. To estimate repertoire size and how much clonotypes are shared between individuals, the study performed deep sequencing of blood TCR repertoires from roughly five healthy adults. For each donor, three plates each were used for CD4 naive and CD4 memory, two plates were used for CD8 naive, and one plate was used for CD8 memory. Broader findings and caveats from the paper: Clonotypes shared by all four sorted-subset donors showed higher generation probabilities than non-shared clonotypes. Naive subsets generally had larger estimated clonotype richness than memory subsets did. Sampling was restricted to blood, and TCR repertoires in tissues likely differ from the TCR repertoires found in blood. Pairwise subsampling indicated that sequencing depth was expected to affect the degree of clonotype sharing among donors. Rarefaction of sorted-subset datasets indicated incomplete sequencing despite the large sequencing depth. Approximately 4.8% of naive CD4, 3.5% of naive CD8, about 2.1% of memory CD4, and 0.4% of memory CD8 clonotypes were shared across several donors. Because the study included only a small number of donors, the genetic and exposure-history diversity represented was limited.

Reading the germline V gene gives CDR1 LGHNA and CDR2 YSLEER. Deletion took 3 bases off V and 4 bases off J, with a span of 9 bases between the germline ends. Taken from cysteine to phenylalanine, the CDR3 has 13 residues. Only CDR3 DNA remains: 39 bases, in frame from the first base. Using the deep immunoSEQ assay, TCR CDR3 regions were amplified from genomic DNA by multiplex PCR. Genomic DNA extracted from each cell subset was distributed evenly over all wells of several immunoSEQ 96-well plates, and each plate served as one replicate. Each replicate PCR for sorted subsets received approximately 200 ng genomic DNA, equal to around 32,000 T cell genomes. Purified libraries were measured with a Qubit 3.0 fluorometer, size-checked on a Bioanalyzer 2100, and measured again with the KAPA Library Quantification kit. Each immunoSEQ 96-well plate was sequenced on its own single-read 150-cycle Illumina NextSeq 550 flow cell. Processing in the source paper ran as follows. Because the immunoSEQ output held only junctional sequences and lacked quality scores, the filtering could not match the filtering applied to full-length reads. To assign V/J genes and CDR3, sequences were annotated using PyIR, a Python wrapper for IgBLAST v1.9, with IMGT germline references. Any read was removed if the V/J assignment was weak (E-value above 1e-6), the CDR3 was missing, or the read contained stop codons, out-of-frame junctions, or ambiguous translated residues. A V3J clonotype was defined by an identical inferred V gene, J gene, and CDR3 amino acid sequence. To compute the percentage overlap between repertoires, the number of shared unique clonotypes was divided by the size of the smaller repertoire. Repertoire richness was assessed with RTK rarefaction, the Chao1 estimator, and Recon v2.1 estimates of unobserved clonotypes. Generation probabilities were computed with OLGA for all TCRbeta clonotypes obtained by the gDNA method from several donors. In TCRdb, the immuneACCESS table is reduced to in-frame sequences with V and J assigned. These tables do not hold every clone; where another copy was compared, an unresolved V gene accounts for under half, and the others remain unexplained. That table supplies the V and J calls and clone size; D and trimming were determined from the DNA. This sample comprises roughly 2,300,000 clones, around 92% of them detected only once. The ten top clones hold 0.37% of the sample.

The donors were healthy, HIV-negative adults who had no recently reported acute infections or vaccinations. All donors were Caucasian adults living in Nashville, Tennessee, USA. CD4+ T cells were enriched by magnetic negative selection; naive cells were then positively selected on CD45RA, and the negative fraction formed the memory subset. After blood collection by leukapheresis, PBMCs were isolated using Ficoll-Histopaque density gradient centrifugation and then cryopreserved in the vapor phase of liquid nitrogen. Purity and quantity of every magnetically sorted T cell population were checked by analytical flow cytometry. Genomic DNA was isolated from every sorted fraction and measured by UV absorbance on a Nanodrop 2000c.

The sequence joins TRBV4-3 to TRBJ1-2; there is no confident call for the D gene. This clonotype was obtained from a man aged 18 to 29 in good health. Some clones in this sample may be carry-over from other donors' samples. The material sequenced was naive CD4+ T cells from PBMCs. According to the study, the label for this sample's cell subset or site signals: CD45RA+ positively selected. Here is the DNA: TGCGCCAGCAGCCAGGCTTTCCTCTATGGCTACACCTTC. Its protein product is CASSQAFLYGYTF.